This T cell receptor beta chain was identified in a study of T cell responses to AZD1222 COVID-19 vaccine. Germline loops: CDR1 SEHNR, CDR2 FQNEAQ (reference sequence). After removal of 5 bases from V and 3 bases from J, the junction contained 8 bases not matched to a gene. There are 15 residues in the CDR3. The assay was immunoSEQ multiplex PCR, and TCRdb's table has in-frame clones only and misses some. Counted here are 95,000 to 150,000 clones, approximately 90% occurring once; the ten biggest clones make up around 10%. Study-wide points: At 160-218 and 743-854, vaccine-associated CD4 TCRs were dominant, and they spanned spike. Donors in the cohort were predominantly white British and more often female, and clonal diversity was possibly underestimated.

This clone was seen many times. Its antigen is not identified. The chain couples TRBV7-9 to TRBJ2-7, with 9 bases matching TRBD1. The sample was peripheral blood, taken on day 0 of MenACWY control vaccination. The TCR sequence derives from an adult in good health. The chain's CDR3 is CASSREGTGNYEQYF. CDR3 DNA: TGTGCCAGCAGCAGAGAGGGGACAGGGAACTACGAGCAGTACTTC.